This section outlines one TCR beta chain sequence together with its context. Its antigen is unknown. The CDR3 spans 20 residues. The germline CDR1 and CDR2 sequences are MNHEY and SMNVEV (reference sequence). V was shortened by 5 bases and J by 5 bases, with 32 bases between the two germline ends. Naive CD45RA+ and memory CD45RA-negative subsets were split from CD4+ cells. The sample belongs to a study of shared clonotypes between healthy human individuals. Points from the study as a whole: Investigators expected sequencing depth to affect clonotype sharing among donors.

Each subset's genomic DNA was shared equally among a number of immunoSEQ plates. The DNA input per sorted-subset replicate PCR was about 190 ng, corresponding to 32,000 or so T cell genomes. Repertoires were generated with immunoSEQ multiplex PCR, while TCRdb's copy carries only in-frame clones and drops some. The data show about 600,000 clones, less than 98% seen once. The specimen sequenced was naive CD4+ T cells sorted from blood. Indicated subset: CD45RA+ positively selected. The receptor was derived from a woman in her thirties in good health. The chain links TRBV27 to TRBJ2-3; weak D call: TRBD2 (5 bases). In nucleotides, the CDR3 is TGTGCCAGCAGTCCGCTTACTTCCCCGGTTCTGGAGGCGGCTGAAGATACGCAGTATTTT. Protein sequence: CASSPLTSPVLEAAEDTQYF.